The 28 T cell receptor beta chains given below trace back to one sample, sequenced in a study of human thymus T cells. Assay: immunoSEQ multiplex PCR; the TCRdb copy retains only in-frame clones and omits some. This table holds 54,000 or so clones, approximately 93% found once. The sample consisted of blood. The receptor source for this set is a boy in the first two years of life with a congenital heart defect but otherwise immunologically healthy.

The V call is TRBV7-9, the J call TRBJ2-4, with D possibly being TRBD1 or TRBD2 (5 bases each). From germline, CDR1 is SEHNR and CDR2 FQNEAQ (reference sequence). The V gene lost 1 base and the J gene lost 0 bases, with 7 bases spanning the gap. The CDR3 has 15 residues. The CDR3, as DNA: TGTGCCAGCAGCTTAGAGGGGACAGCCAAAAACATTCAGTACTTC. It encodes CASSLEGTAKNIQYF. The full variable domain, rest sourced from reference TRBV7-9 and TRBJ2-4, is DTGVSQNPRHKITKRGQNVTFRCDPISEHNRLYWYRQTLGQGPEFLTYFQNEAQLEKSRLLSDRFSAERPKGSFSTLEIQRTEQGDSAMYLCASSLEGTAKNIQYFGAGTRLSVL.

This chain links TRBV5-6 with TRBJ2-1; 11 bases fit TRBD2. The V gene end was trimmed by 1 base and the J gene end by 10 bases; junction bases not matched to a gene: 1. From germline, CDR1 is SGHDT and CDR2 YYEEEE. This CDR3 has 13 amino acids. The CDR3 DNA follows: TGTGCCAGCAGCTTGAGACTAGCGGGGGAGCAGTTCTTC. Its protein is CASSLRLAGEQFF.

The chain uses TRBV7-9 and TRBJ2-1; TRBD2 matches 8 bases. Germline V gives CDR1 SEHNR, CDR2 FQNEAQ (reference sequence). This CDR3 contains 17 residues. J gave up 0 bases and V 2 bases, and 6 bases lay outside the gene matches. As DNA, the CDR3 is TGTGCCAGCAGCTTAAGGGTCGGGAGGGCCTCCTACAATGAGCAGTTCTTC. The encoded protein is CASSLRVGRASYNEQFF.

This clone was seen a handful of times. This rearrangement joins TRBV7-3 to TRBJ2-2; no firm D call. The CDR3 consists of 12 residues. Germline V gives CDR1 SGHTA, CDR2 FQGTGA. V lost 1 base and J lost 5, with 2 bases in between. The CDR3 spells CASSLRTGELFF. DNA of the CDR3: TGTGCCAGCAGCTTAAGGACCGGGGAGCTGTTTTTT.

The chain couples TRBV14 to TRBJ2-7; tentative D call: TRBD2 (5 bases). This CDR3 has 15 residues. CDR1 is SGHDN, CDR2 FVKESK, per germline. The ends were cut back, 3 bases at V and 4 bases at J, with 16 bases in the middle. CDR3 in DNA: TGTGCCAGCAGCCAGGGAGCACCGGGCGTGTACGAGCAGTACTTC. It is translated as CASSQGAPGVYEQYF.

This clone has a single count. The chain couples TRBV29-1 to TRBJ2-7; weak D call: TRBD2 (5 bases). With 5 bases removed from V and 3 bases from J, the gap between germline ends came to 11 bases. The CDR3 sequence is 12 residues long. CDR1 and CDR2 (germline): SQVTM, ANQGSEA. The CDR3 region is CSVRTVHYEQYF. DNA of the CDR3: TGCAGCGTTCGGACTGTTCACTACGAGCAGTACTTC.

The J gene is TRBJ2-5, the V gene TRBV5-4, with 11 positions matching TRBD2. The J call may not be correct, given that the DNA end is closer to TRBJ2-7. CDR1 SGHNT and CDR2 YYREEE come from the germline V gene (reference sequence). The length of the CDR3 is 15 residues. CDR3: CASSRAGTSGYEQYF. In nucleotides, the CDR3 is TGTGCCAGCAGCCGGGCCGGGACTAGCGGTTACGAGCAGTACTTC.

The V gene is TRBV9, the J gene TRBJ1-1; D unresolved. Germline CDR1 is SGDLS and CDR2 is YYNGEE. The CDR3 runs to 14 residues. Trimming pared 0 bases from V and 6 bases from J, leaving 12 bases between. CDR3 bases: TGTGCCAGCAGCGTAGGATCCTGGGCCCCTGAAGCTTTCTTT. Amino acids: CASSVGSWAPEAFF.

The chain is built from TRBV19 and TRBJ2-1, with TRBD2 identical over 10 bases. Germline V CDR1 and CDR2: LNHDA, SQIVND (reference sequence). This CDR3 contains 16 residues. V trimming: 3 bases; J trimming: 6 bases; junction bases outside the gene matches: 8. The DNA for the CDR3 is TGTGCCAGTAGTATTGGGGCACTAGCGGGACTCAATGAGCAGTTCTTC. Amino acids: CASSIGALAGLNEQFF.

The rearrangement uses TRBV7-9 and TRBJ1-1; D is perhaps TRBD1 (5 bases). The CDR3 totals 16 residues. With 5 bases removed from V and 0 bases from J, the gap between germline ends came to 16 bases. Germline-derived CDR1 and CDR2 are SEHNR and FQNEAQ (reference sequence). CDR3 sequence (DNA): TGTGCCAGCAGCCCCCTCCGGGACCGAATGAACACTGAAGCTTTCTTT. As protein: CASSPLRDRMNTEAFF.

The genes are TRBV5-1 and TRBJ2-3; D may be TRBD1 (5 bases). There are 14 residues in the CDR3. V lost 5 bases and J lost 1, with 11 bases in between. Germline V gene sequence: CDR1 SGHRS, CDR2 YFSETQ. CDR3: CASRGLTGTDTQYF. The CDR3 DNA sequence: TGCGCCAGCAGGGGATTGACAGGCACAGATACGCAGTATTTT.

The chain's CDR3 is CASSLSGTGNYEQYF. The DNA of the CDR3 is TGTGCCAGCAGCTTATCCGGGACAGGGAACTACGAGCAGTACTTC. J is TRBJ2-7 and V is TRBV7-3; 9 bases map to TRBD1. Per the germline V gene, CDR1 is SGHTA and CDR2 is FQGTGA. The CDR3 has 15 residues. V dropped 2 bases and J dropped 3; count of bases not matched to a gene: 5. The complete variable domain, with remaining parts taken from reference TRBV7-3 and TRBJ2-7, reads GAGVSQTPSNKVTEKGKYVELRCDPISGHTALYWYRQSLGQGPEFLIYFQGTGAADDSGLPNDRFFAVRPEGSVSTLKIQRTERGDSAVYLCASSLSGTGNYEQYFGPGTRLTVT.

The chain has TRBV6-1 and TRBJ1-5, with D possibly TRBD1 on 6 matching bases. Per germline, CDR1 MNHNS and CDR2 SASEGT. V was clipped by 5 bases and J by 2 bases, with 10 bases between them. The CDR3 is 14 amino acids. The CDR3 nucleotides are TGTGCCAGCAGTTGGGGGGCGGGCAATCAGCCCCAGCATTTT. Translating it yields CASSWGAGNQPQHF.

The CDR3 DNA sequence: TGTGCCAGCAGCGGACCGCCCACTGAAGCTTTCTTT. Translating gives CASSGPPTEAFF. This chain joins TRBV6-1 and TRBJ1-1, with D unclear. The V end lost 6 bases, the J end lost 4 bases, and 9 bases lay between the germline ends. Germline values: CDR1 MNHNS, CDR2 SASEGT. The CDR3 has 12 amino acids.

This sequence joins TRBV19 and TRBJ1-2, with D possibly matching TRBD1 (6 bases). Germline loops: CDR1 LNHDA, CDR2 SQIVND (reference sequence). V was shortened by 6 bases and J by 0 bases, with 11 bases between the two germline ends. The CDR3 is 14 amino acids. CDR3 protein: CASSGQITNYGYTF. The CDR3 DNA is TGTGCCAGTAGCGGACAGATAACTAACTATGGCTACACCTTC.

The V gene is TRBV4-2, the J gene TRBJ1-1, with D maybe TRBD1 (6 bases). V was shortened by 2 bases and J by 7 bases, with 14 bases between the two germline ends. There are 14 residues in the CDR3. Germline values: CDR1 LGHNA, CDR2 YNFKEQ. The DNA of the CDR3 is TGTGCCAGCAGCCAACAGGACAGCCGAGGTGAAGCTTTCTTT. Translating it yields CASSQQDSRGEAFF.

This chain uses TRBV6-5 with TRBJ2-7; D unclear. CDR1 MNHEY and CDR2 SVGAGI come from the germline V gene. CDR3 size: 14 residues. Trimming removed 2 bases at V and 2 bases at J, with 10 bases between. Written as DNA, the CDR3 is TGTGCCAGCAGTTACGGGTCGGGCCCCTACGAGCAGTACTTC. Encoded protein: CASSYGSGPYEQYF.

V and J are TRBV9 and TRBJ2-2; 8 positions agree with TRBD2. Germline V gives CDR1 SGDLS, CDR2 YYNGEE. Unmatched junction bases numbered 7, after V lost 2 bases and J lost 7 bases. The CDR3 length is 15 residues. CDR3 sequence: CASSVYSGVGGELFF. The CDR3 DNA sequence: TGTGCCAGCAGCGTTTATAGCGGGGTAGGCGGGGAGCTGTTTTTT. Looking up the rest from reference TRBV9 and TRBJ2-2 gives the full variable domain: DSGVTQTPKHLITATGQRVTLRCSPRSGDLSVYWYQQSLDQGLQFLIQYYNGEERAKGNILERFSAQQFPDLHSELNLSSLELGDSALYFCASSVYSGVGGELFFGEGSRLTVL.

The chain links TRBV21-1 to TRBJ2-7. TRBV21-1 is a documented pseudogene. The CDR3 spans 13 residues. The CDR3 bases are TGTGCCAGCAGCAATACTAGAAGGGGCGAGCAGTACTTC. Translated, it gives CASSNTRRGEQYF.

V gene TRBV19 combines with J gene TRBJ2-3, with D possibly TRBD2 on 5 matching bases. Germline V gives CDR1 LNHDA, CDR2 SQIVND (reference sequence). V was cut by 4 bases and J by 1 base, with 18 bases left in between. CDR3 length equals 17 residues. The CDR3 here is CASSTLSGIEGTDTQYF. The CDR3 bases are TGTGCCAGTAGTACACTGTCGGGGATCGAGGGCACAGATACGCAGTATTTT.

The chain links TRBV5-1 to TRBJ2-3, with TRBD2 identical over 7 bases. Germline V gives CDR1 SGHRS, CDR2 YFSETQ. V trimming: 0 bases; J trimming: 0 bases; junction bases outside the gene matches: 1. CDR3 length equals 15 residues. The CDR3 spells CASSLVGGSTDTQYF. In nucleotides, the CDR3 is TGCGCCAGCAGCTTGGTCGGGGGGAGCACAGATACGCAGTATTTT.

The rearrangement uses TRBV28 and TRBJ1-1; 8 nucleotides line up with TRBD1. The V segment lost 7 bases and the J segment 8 bases; nucleotides outside the gene matches: 12. This CDR3 is built from 14 residues. Germline-derived CDR1 and CDR2 are MDHEN and SYDVKM. This chain's CDR3 is CASTSIPGGPEAFF. The CDR3 DNA reads as TGTGCCAGCACCTCAATTCCAGGGGGCCCAGAAGCTTTCTTT. Using reference TRBV28 and TRBJ1-1 for the parts outside the CDR3, the full variable domain is DVKVTQSSRYLVKRTGEKVFLECVQDMDHENMFWYRQDPGLGLRLIYFSYDVKMKEKGDIPEGYSVSREKKERFSLILESASTNQTSMYLCASTSIPGGPEAFFGQGTRLTVV.

CDR3 sequence reads: CAISESRGQPYGYTF. For the CDR3, the DNA is TGTGCCATCAGTGAGTCCAGGGGACAGCCCTATGGCTACACCTTC. The chain has TRBV10-3 and TRBJ1-2; TRBD1 matches at 7 bases. The V segment lost 0 bases and the J segment 4 bases; nucleotides outside the gene matches: 5. Germline CDR1 is ENHRY and CDR2 is SYGVKD. The CDR3 is 15 amino acids.

V is TRBV2 and J is TRBJ2-7; D unclear. Trimming left V 6 bases short and J 7 bases short, with 10 bases between. This CDR3 is built from 11 residues. Germline V lookup: CDR1 SNHLY, CDR2 FYNNEI. Here the CDR3 DNA reads TGTGCCAGCAGGATTGGAGTAGAGCAGTACTTC. Protein: CASRIGVEQYF.

V usage is TRBV10-3 and J usage is TRBJ2-5; weak D call: TRBD1 (5 bases). The V end lost 11 bases, the J end lost 0 bases, and 7 bases lay between the germline ends. Per germline, CDR1 ENHRY and CDR2 SYGVKD. CDR3 size: 11 residues. The CDR3 DNA sequence: TGTGCCGCCAGGGACCAAGAGACCCAGTACTTC. Translated: CAARDQETQYF.

The rearrangement joins TRBV2 to TRBJ1-1; tentatively, D is TRBD1 (5 bases). The V and J ends lost 8 bases and 3 bases respectively, with 16 bases between them. Germline lookup yields CDR1 SNHLY and CDR2 FYNNEI. The CDR3 is made up of 14 amino acids. This CDR3 reads CASGARGFYTEAFF. The CDR3 DNA sequence: TGTGCCAGCGGGGCGAGAGGGTTTTACACTGAAGCTTTCTTT.

The CDR3 DNA reads TGTGCCAGCAGTTACCAGGGCCCCACAGATACGCAGTATTTT. It specifies CASSYQGPTDTQYF. The V and J genes are TRBV27 and TRBJ2-3; tentatively, D is TRBD1 (5 bases). The length of the CDR3 is 14 residues. V gave up 4 bases and J gave up 2 bases, with 10 bases separating them. Germline V CDR1 and CDR2: MNHEY, SMNVEV (reference sequence).

The genes are TRBV14 and TRBJ1-6; D is unclear. Germline CDR1 SGHDN, CDR2 FVKESK. The CDR3 has 15 amino acids. Deletions cut 3 bases from V and 8 bases from J, with 14 bases between. As DNA, the CDR3 is TGTGCCAGCAGCCATATAAGTAACAGAGATTCACCCCTCCACTTT. Translation: CASSHISNRDSPLHF.